Below, 15 T cell receptor beta chains from the same sample are listed, as sequenced in a study of T cells in Graves' hyperthyroidism and ophthalmopathy. Amplified regions were TCR beta CDR3 sequences from RNA transcripts. HTBI primers were the set used in a first-round RT-PCR of the TCR CDR3. One entry per CDR3 protein, called by TCRdb with MiXCR from the multiplex PCR reads. The sample has a few hundred thousand distinct CDR3 sequences, roughly 15% seen once; the top ten hold roughly a sixth. Sequenced material: blood. The receptors derive from a woman aged 18-29 years with Graves' ophthalmopathy.

This clonotype has a handful of counts. J is TRBJ2-3 and V is TRBV5-1; TRBD1 might be the D (5 bases). CDR1 and CDR2 (germline): SGHRS, YFSETQ. The CDR3 is 16 residues long. The V end was cut by 0 bases, the J end by 2 bases, with 13 bases between. The CDR3: CASSLDTGLPTDTQYF. CDR3 nucleotide sequence: TGCGCCAGCAGCTTGGACACAGGATTACCCACAGATACGCAGTATTTT.

This clonotype appeared a few times. The chain carries TRBV27 and TRBJ1-2; 7 bases are shared with TRBD1. The CDR3 covers 14 residues. Germline-derived CDR1 and CDR2 are MNHEY and SMNVEV (reference sequence). The junction had 8 bases not matched to a gene; V was cut back by 5 bases and J by 5 bases. The CDR3 DNA sequence: TGTGCCAGCAGTCAAACAGGGGTGGGGTATGGCTACACCTTC. This encodes CASSQTGVGYGYTF.

The chain employs TRBV15 and TRBJ1-4; no reliable D call. CDR3 length equals 12 residues. Germline CDR1 LNHNV, CDR2 YYDKDF (reference sequence). Trimming removed 5 bases from V and 8 bases from J, with 9 bases in between. CDR3 residues: CATSLGKEKLFF. DNA for the CDR3: TGTGCCACCAGCTTGGGCAAGGAAAAACTGTTTTTT.

In its sample, this clonotype was seen once. J is TRBJ2-7 and V is TRBV7-2; 10 bases line up with TRBD1. CDR3 length: 17 residues. V lost 3 bases to trimming and J lost 4 bases; unmatched junction nucleotides: 12. Looked up from germline, CDR1 is SGHTA and CDR2 is FQGNSA. In DNA form, the CDR3 reads TGTGCCAGCAGCTTTGACAGGGGGCGATTAACCCCTTACGAGCAGTACTTC. Translation gives CASSFDRGRLTPYEQYF.

This clonotype appeared many times. The chain links TRBV6-2 or TRBV6-3 to TRBJ2-5; D unclear. CDR3 length equals 11 residues. V was trimmed by 6 bases and J by 0 bases, leaving 2 bases between them. CDR1 and CDR2 from the germline V gene are MNHEY and SVGEGT. The CDR3 region has the DNA TGTGCCAGCAGGTACCAAGAGACCCAGTACTTC. It is translated as CASRYQETQYF.

This clonotype was picked up a small number of times. J is TRBJ1-5 and V is TRBV28; D may be TRBD1 (6 bases). V shed 5 bases and J shed 7 bases, with 18 bases lying between them. Germline CDR1 and CDR2: MDHEN and SYDVKM. The CDR3 contains 15 residues. The CDR3 nucleotides are TGTGCCAGCAGTGACCTGAGGGGGGCAAACCAGCCCCAGCATTTT. It translates to CASSDLRGANQPQHF. Combining the CDR3 with reference TRBV28 and TRBJ1-5 gives the whole variable domain DVKVTQSSRYLVKRTGEKVFLECVQDMDHENMFWYRQDPGLGLRLIYFSYDVKMKEKGDIPEGYSVSREKKERFSLILESASTNQTSMYLCASSDLRGANQPQHFGDGTRLSIL.

This clonotype was counted many times. The J gene is TRBJ1-5, the V gene TRBV20-1; D is ambiguous. CDR1 DFQATT and CDR2 SNEGSKA come from the germline V gene (reference sequence). The length of the CDR3 is 12 residues. Deletions cut 7 bases from V and 0 bases from J, with 7 bases between. This CDR3 is CSVSVSNQPQHF. CDR3 nucleotide sequence: TGCAGTGTAAGCGTTAGCAATCAGCCCCAGCATTTT.

This clonotype appeared a few times. The CDR3 DNA follows: TGTGCCAGCAGCTTAGGTGGGGAGAATAAAGCTTTCTTT. Protein product: CASSLGGENKAFF. V usage is TRBV5-5 and J usage is TRBJ1-1; D not certain. The CDR3 is made up of 13 amino acids. Germline V gene lookup returns CDR1 SGHKS and CDR2 YYEKEE (reference sequence). V was clipped by 2 bases and J by 9 bases, with 14 bases between them. Filled out from reference TRBV5-5 and TRBJ1-1, the complete variable domain reads DAGVTQSPTHLIKTRGQQVTLRCSPISGHKSVSWYQQVLGQGPQFIFQYYEKEERGRGNFPDRFSARQFPNYSSELNVNALLLGDSALYLCASSLGGENKAFFGQGTRLTVV.

This clonotype was detected many times. The V and J genes are TRBV28 and TRBJ1-2; 8 bases agree with TRBD1. The CDR3 covers 16 residues. CDR1 is MDHEN and CDR2 is SYDVKM in the germline V gene. V shed 6 bases, J shed 7 bases, and the junction held 16 bases outside the gene matches. CDR3 amino acids: CASRPGGQVAAGGYTF. The CDR3 DNA follows: TGTGCCAGCAGGCCGGGGGGACAGGTGGCTGCTGGTGGCTACACCTTC.

This clonotype showed up many times. The chain couples TRBV5-5 to TRBJ1-2; D gene uncertain. Germline V CDR1 and CDR2: SGHKS, YYEKEE (reference sequence). The CDR3 consists of 14 residues. V lost 0 bases and J lost 8, with 14 bases in between. The CDR3 DNA follows: TGTGCCAGCAGCTTGGGACACGGGATGATGGGCTACACCTTC. Translated: CASSLGHGMMGYTF.

V is TRBV12-3 or TRBV12-4 and J is TRBJ2-7; the match to TRBD1 covers 9 bases. Trimming took 5 bases from V and 6 from J; bases not matched to a gene: 11. The CDR3 sequence is 15 residues long. In DNA, the CDR3 is TGTGCCAGCAGTCTATGGCAGGGGACAGGGACCGAGCAGTACTTC. It codes for CASSLWQGTGTEQYF.

The sample holds many counts of this clonotype. This chain uses TRBV2 with TRBJ1-1, with D possibly matching TRBD1 (6 bases). V was cut by 6 bases and J by 2 bases, with 10 bases left in between. The CDR3 sequence is 13 residues long. The germline V gene encodes CDR1 SNHLY and CDR2 FYNNEI. The CDR3 loop is CASSWGANTEAFF. The CDR3 bases are TGTGCCAGCAGCTGGGGGGCAAACACTGAAGCTTTCTTT.

This clonotype was counted ten times or more. This chain joins TRBV28 and TRBJ2-7; TRBD1 agrees at 9 bases. CDR3 length: 13 residues. With V trimmed by 11 bases and J by 3 bases, 8 bases remained unmatched. Germline V gene lookup returns CDR1 MDHEN and CDR2 SYDVKM. The CDR3: CASGRDRDYEQYF. As DNA, the CDR3 is TGTGCCTCCGGACGGGACAGGGACTACGAGCAGTACTTC.

This clonotype was seen repeatedly, ten times or more. The chain joins TRBV2 to TRBJ2-3; 8 bases align to TRBD2. CDR1 is SNHLY and CDR2 is FYNNEI in the germline V gene. The ends lost 6 bases at V and 4 bases at J; junction bases unmatched: 9. CDR3 size: 15 residues. The CDR3 reads CASRTGTRVPDTQYF. The CDR3 nucleotides are TGTGCCAGCAGAACCGGGACTAGAGTTCCAGATACGCAGTATTTT. Combining the CDR3 with reference TRBV2 and TRBJ2-3 gives the whole variable domain EPEVTQTPSHQVTQMGQEVILRCVPISNHLYFYWYRQILGQKVEFLVSFYNNEISEKSEIFDDQFSVERPDGSNFTLKIRSTKLEDSAMYFCASRTGTRVPDTQYFGPGTRLTVL.

Turning to this clonotype: Given a much more abundant clone one base away, this may be a read error. The chain couples TRBV28 to TRBJ1-2, with D possibly matching TRBD1 (5 bases). Germline assignment: CDR1 MDHEN and CDR2 SYDVKM. The ends were cut back, 7 bases at V and 4 bases at J, with 10 bases in the middle. The CDR3 is 12 residues long. The CDR3 reads CASIQGGYGYTF. CDR3 DNA sequence: TGTGCCAGCATCCAGGGAGGCTATGGCTACACCTTC.